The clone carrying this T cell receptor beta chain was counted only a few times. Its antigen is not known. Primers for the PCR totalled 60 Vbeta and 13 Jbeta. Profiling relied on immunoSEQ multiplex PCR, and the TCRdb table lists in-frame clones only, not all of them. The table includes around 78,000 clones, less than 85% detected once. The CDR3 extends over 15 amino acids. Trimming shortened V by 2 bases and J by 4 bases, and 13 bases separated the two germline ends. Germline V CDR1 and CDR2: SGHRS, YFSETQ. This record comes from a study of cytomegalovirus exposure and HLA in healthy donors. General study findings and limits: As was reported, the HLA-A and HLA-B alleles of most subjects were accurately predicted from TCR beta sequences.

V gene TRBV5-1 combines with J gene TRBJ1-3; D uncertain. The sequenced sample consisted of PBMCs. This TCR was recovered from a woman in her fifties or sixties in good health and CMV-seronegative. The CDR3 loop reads CASSFGSSSGNTIYF. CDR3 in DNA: TGCGCCAGCAGCTTCGGGTCCTCGTCCGGAAACACCATATATTTT.